Shown below are 22 T cell receptor beta chains from a single sample sequenced in a study of blood T cells in healthy people across ages. Together with a sample-barcoded 5' primer, a J-beta primer mix was included in a second PCR lasting roughly 6 to 12 cycles. One entry per CDR3 protein, called by TCRdb with MiXCR from the 5' RACE reads. Here the sample spans over 300,000 distinct CDR3 sequences, about 49% being singletons. Sequenced input: blood. The receptors were gathered from a man in his fifties or sixties in good health.

The chain is built from TRBV21-1 and TRBJ2-5; the table calls TRBD2, which could not be checked here. TRBV21-1 represents a pseudogene. CDR3 length: 22 residues. The CDR3 here is CASSKGLPTGRAAPNNPETQYF. In DNA form, the CDR3 reads TGTGCCAGCAGCAAAGGGTTACCTACCGGGAGGGCAGCTCCAAATAATCCGGAGACCCAGTACTTC.

This clonotype was seen at least ten times. The genes are TRBV12-3 or TRBV12-4 and TRBJ2-3, with D maybe TRBD2 (6 bases). V was shortened by 6 bases and J by 1 base, with 8 bases between the two germline ends. CDR3 length: 13 amino acids. The CDR3 here is CASSSSGTDTQYF. The CDR3 nucleotides read TGTGCCAGCAGCTCTAGCGGCACAGATACGCAGTATTTT.

This CDR3 is CASPTRQGVISGANVLTF. CDR3 coding DNA: TGTGCCAGCCCCACACGACAGGGGGTGATATCTGGGGCCAACGTCCTGACTTTC. V gene TRBV27 combines with J gene TRBJ2-6; TRBD1 matches at 9 bases. Trimming removed 8 bases from V and 1 base from J; junction bases left unmatched: 12. Per the germline V gene, CDR1 is MNHEY and CDR2 is SMNVEV (reference sequence). The CDR3 sequence is 18 residues long.

This clonotype came up a few times. CDR3 protein: CASRPRTGLLHYEQYF. The CDR3 DNA reads TGTGCCAGCAGGCCCCGGACAGGGTTATTGCACTACGAGCAGTACTTC. The chain uses TRBV6-5 and TRBJ2-7, with TRBD1 matching over 8 bases. The CDR3 has 16 amino acids. The germline V gene has CDR1 MNHEY and CDR2 SVGAGI. V lost 6 bases to trimming and J lost 3 bases; unmatched junction nucleotides: 13.

In its sample, this clonotype was seen a few times. The gene calls are TRBV7-2 and TRBJ2-1, with D perhaps matching TRBD1 or TRBD2 (5 bases each). The CDR3 contains 14 residues. Germline V gives CDR1 SGHTA, CDR2 FQGNSA. The germline V and J ends were trimmed by 5 bases and 4 bases, with 12 bases remaining between them. This CDR3 is CASSRGPAYNEQFF. The CDR3 nucleotides read TGTGCCAGCAGCAGGGGACCAGCGTACAATGAGCAGTTCTTC.

The V and J genes are TRBV11-2 and TRBJ2-4; no clear D. V was pared by 3 bases and J by 1 base, with 10 bases between. There are 15 residues in the CDR3. From germline, CDR1 is SGHAT and CDR2 FQNNGV. The CDR3 sequence is CASSFTGPAKNIQYF. The CDR3, as DNA: TGTGCCAGCAGCTTTACGGGCCCCGCCAAAAACATTCAGTACTTC.

The chain is built from TRBV2 and TRBJ2-6, with D uncertain. The germline V and J ends were trimmed by 6 bases and 4 bases, with 10 bases remaining between them. CDR1 SNHLY and CDR2 FYNNEI come from the germline V gene. The CDR3 runs to 14 residues. This CDR3 is CASRATAGANVLTF. DNA for the CDR3: TGTGCCAGCAGGGCTACAGCCGGGGCCAACGTCCTGACTTTC.

This clonotype was observed a handful of times. The chain is built from TRBV28 and TRBJ2-4; D perhaps matches TRBD1 (6 bases). The end of the DNA aligns better with TRBJ2-7, so the J call may be wrong. This CDR3 comprises 16 residues. CDR1 is MDHEN and CDR2 is SYDVKM in the germline V gene. CDR3: CASSSAAVGQWYEQYF. The CDR3 nucleotides are TGTGCCAGCAGTTCCGCCGCCGTCGGACAGTGGTACGAGCAGTACTTC.

The chain is built from TRBV20-1 and TRBJ1-1; no clear D gene. Per germline, CDR1 DFQATT and CDR2 SNEGSKA (reference sequence). Trimming removed 3 bases from V and 1 base from J, with 9 bases in between. CDR3 size: 13 residues. The chain's CDR3 is CSARSPGNTEAFF. CDR3 in DNA: TGCAGTGCTAGGAGCCCGGGGAACACTGAAGCTTTCTTT.

This clonotype has only a few counts. This chain connects TRBV11-2 to TRBJ2-3; TRBD1 matches 8 bases. Germline CDR1 is SGHAT and CDR2 is FQNNGV. V dropped 5 bases and J dropped 5; count of bases not matched to a gene: 12. There are 16 residues in the CDR3. CDR3 loop: CASSRMAGQGVDTQYF. As DNA, the CDR3 is TGTGCCAGCAGCCGCATGGCAGGACAGGGAGTAGATACGCAGTATTTT.

The rearrangement uses TRBV18 and TRBJ1-2; D may be TRBD1 (6 bases). Trimming took off 4 bases at V and 0 bases at J, with 24 bases between the two ends. This CDR3 contains 19 residues. Germline V gene lookup returns CDR1 KGHSH and CDR2 LQKENI. The CDR3 nucleotides read TGTGCCAGCTCACGCACGCCGGGGGCCACGGCACGAGCTAACTATGGCTACACCTTC. Its protein is CASSRTPGATARANYGYTF.

This clonotype was counted a few times. The genes are TRBV10-2 and TRBJ1-2, with D possibly being TRBD1 (6 bases). The germline V and J ends were trimmed by 5 bases and 5 bases, with 24 bases remaining between them. CDR1 WSHSY and CDR2 SAAADI come from the germline V gene. The CDR3 length is 17 residues. CDR3: CASSIRQIPGRGYGYTF. The CDR3 coding sequence is TGCGCCAGCAGTATCCGACAGATCCCCGGCAGGGGATATGGCTACACCTTC.

The chain combines TRBV5-1 with TRBJ2-5; a weak D match, TRBD1 (5 bases). V was cut by 4 bases and J by 1 base, with 11 bases left in between. Per the germline V gene, CDR1 is SGHRS and CDR2 is YFSETQ. The CDR3 extends over 14 amino acids. In DNA form, the CDR3 reads TGCGCCAGCAGCACTCCAGGGATCCAAGAGACCCAGTACTTC. It is translated as CASSTPGIQETQYF.

In its sample, this clonotype was seen a few times. The chain is built from TRBV12-3 or TRBV12-4 and TRBJ2-1; TRBD2 agrees at 7 bases. Near its end, the DNA agrees better with TRBJ2-7, so the J call may be wrong. CDR3 size: 15 residues. The CDR3 is CASSPSGGSYNEQYF. CDR3 in DNA: TGTGCCAGCAGTCCTAGCGGAGGCTCCTACAATGAGCAGTACTTC.

Only one count was recorded for this clonotype. V is TRBV5-6 and J is TRBJ2-5, with 7 bases identical to TRBD2. J was trimmed by 11 bases and V by 2 bases; bases with no gene match: 15. The CDR3 is made up of 15 amino acids. Germline lookup yields CDR1 SGHDT and CDR2 YYEEEE. The CDR3 spells CASSFLPSGKDEQYF. The CDR3 coding sequence is TGTGCCAGCAGCTTTCTTCCGAGCGGGAAGGATGAGCAGTACTTC.

This clonotype was seen only a few times. The V gene is TRBV27, the J gene TRBJ2-3, with D unclear. Trimming shortened V by 5 bases and J by 4 bases, and 7 bases separated the two germline ends. This CDR3 is built from 12 residues. CDR1 and CDR2 (germline): MNHEY, SMNVEV (reference sequence). CDR3 in DNA: TGTGCCAGCAGTGGTCTATCAGATACGCAGTATTTT. It codes for CASSGLSDTQYF.

The chain uses TRBV29-1 and TRBJ2-2; D possibly uses TRBD1 or TRBD2 (5 bases each). Germline CDR1 and CDR2: SQVTM and ANQGSEA. The CDR3 consists of 16 residues. Trimming cost V 7 bases and J 2 bases, with 20 bases left between them. The CDR3 loop reads CSAKGTGTGNTGELFF. CDR3 in DNA: TGCAGCGCTAAGGGGACCGGGACGGGTAACACCGGGGAGCTGTTTTTT.

This clonotype showed up just a few times. V and J are TRBV20-1 and TRBJ2-5, with D possibly TRBD2 on 6 matching bases. CDR1 DFQATT and CDR2 SNEGSKA come from the germline V gene (reference sequence). The CDR3 runs to 13 residues. V gave up 5 bases and J gave up 11 bases, with 21 bases separating them. This CDR3 is CSAQRVQNNEQYF. CDR3 in DNA: TGCAGTGCTCAGCGGGTGCAAAACAATGAGCAGTACTTC.

The V call is TRBV6-5, the J call TRBJ2-5; D gene ambiguous. The DNA end is more similar to TRBJ2-7, so the J call may be wrong. Germline CDR1 and CDR2: MNHEY and SVGAGI. The CDR3 has 15 amino acids. The CDR3 region has the DNA TGTGCCAGCAGTACCGATACGGTGGTCGTTTACGAGCAGTACTTC. This codes for CASSTDTVVVYEQYF.

As to this clonotype: This may stem from a read error, because a much larger clone lies one nucleotide away. The gene calls are TRBV29-1 and TRBJ2-5; 10 bases match TRBD1. The CDR3 has 13 residues. Germline loops: CDR1 SQVTM, CDR2 ANQGSEA. The DNA for the CDR3 is TGCGGCGTTGAGGACAGGGGGCAAGAGACCCAGTACTTC. It is translated as CGVEDRGQETQYF.

The chain carries TRBV20-1 and TRBJ1-4; perhaps TRBD1 as D (5 bases). Per the germline V gene, CDR1 is DFQATT and CDR2 is SNEGSKA (reference sequence). The V and J ends lost 3 bases and 8 bases respectively, with 10 bases between them. This CDR3 contains 12 residues. The CDR3 region has the DNA TGCAGTGCTAGCAGGGTCGGCGAAAAACTGTTTTTT. Amino acid sequence: CSASRVGEKLFF.

This chain connects TRBV20-1 to TRBJ2-7, with D maybe TRBD1 (5 bases). Germline lookup yields CDR1 DFQATT and CDR2 SNEGSKA (reference sequence). V was trimmed by 8 bases and J by 3 bases, leaving 26 bases between them. The CDR3 is 16 residues long. The CDR3 loop is CSTRAPRNSAFYEQYF. The DNA of the CDR3 is TGCAGTACCAGGGCCCCTAGGAACTCTGCTTTCTACGAGCAGTACTTC.